This T cell receptor (beta chain) was retrieved from a study of T cell responses to AZD1222 COVID-19 vaccine. Investigators merged groups given second doses at roughly 4 or roughly 12 weeks. Notes on this clone: The antigen is undetermined.

Overall study results and limits: It was only a handful of AZD1222 recipients who were seropositive at baseline. Along spike, vaccine-associated CD4 TCRs were found throughout, with dominance at 160-218 and 743-854.

Libraries were prepared by immunoSEQ multiplex PCR; TCRdb keeps only in-frame clonotypes and omits some of them. Counted here are approximately 130,000 clones, 88% occurring once; the ten biggest clones make up around 5%. This CDR3 is built from 16 residues. Germline assignment: CDR1 LNHDA and CDR2 SQIVND (reference sequence). Trimming removed 1 base from V and 3 bases from J, with 15 bases in between. The chain has TRBV19 and TRBJ1-1, with D maybe TRBD1 (5 bases). The sequence derives from an adult who received the AZD1222 COVID-19 vaccine. Material: peripheral blood, obtained 28 days after the second AZD1222 dose. The CDR3, as DNA: TGTGCCAGTAGTATAGGGCCCAGGGATCAGGACACTGAAGCTTTCTTT. Its protein product is CASSIGPRDQDTEAFF. The complete variable domain, with remaining parts taken from reference TRBV19 and TRBJ1-1, reads DGGITQSPKYLFRKEGQNVTLSCEQNLNHDAMYWYRQDPGQGLRLIYYSQIVNDFQKGDIAEGYSVSREKKESFPLTVTSAQKNPTAFYLCASSIGPRDQDTEAFFGQGTRLTVV.